The present entry profiles one T cell receptor (beta chain) with its context. Its target is not known. The sample comes from a study of CD8+ T cells in alopecia areata. General study findings and limits: Alphabeta T cells residing in normal skin are also sequenced in scalp samples.

Extraction and reverse transcription of RNA yielded cDNA as the sequencing template. Sequencing was performed with immunoSEQ multiplex PCR; in TCRdb, only in-frame clones are kept and a portion is missing. Found here are hundreds of thousands of clones, roughly 50% of them singletons; the top ten hold approximately 2%. Germline assignment: CDR1 MGHRA and CDR2 YSYEKL. The CDR3 length is 17 residues. V lost 0 bases to trimming and J lost 2 bases, with 17 bases between them. Treatment described: oral pan-JAK inhibitor, 5-10 mg twice daily. Alopecia areata patients provided lesional scalp punch biopsies and peripheral blood, both collected for the study.

The clonotype comes from a human donor with alopecia areata. The gene calls are TRBV4-1 and TRBJ2-7; D not resolved. Sequencing used CD4+ T cells sorted from blood, obtained at week 24, from a patient treated with tofacitinib. CDR3 in DNA: TGCGCCAGCAGCCAAGATTTTGGCAGAAACAAAGCCTACGAGCAGTACTTC. Translating it yields CASSQDFGRNKAYEQYF.